Below are 3 T cell receptor beta chains sequenced from a single sample in a study of early T cells in non-severe SARS-CoV-2 infection. MiXCR, run by TCRdb on the 5' RACE reads, gives a single entry per CDR3 protein. Of about 50,000 distinct CDR3 sequences detected, approximately 8.5% appear once; the ten largest clones hold around 14%. The source material was whole blood. The receptors here all came from an adult who was a healthcare worker with PCR-confirmed SARS-CoV-2 infection or an uninfected control (not recorded which).

This clonotype came up many times. This chain uses TRBV28 with TRBJ2-7; a possible D gene is TRBD1 (5 bases). The ends were cut back, 5 bases at V and 6 bases at J, with 17 bases in the middle. Germline V CDR1 and CDR2: MDHEN, SYDVKM. The CDR3 loop spans 14 amino acids. DNA of the CDR3: TGTGCCAGCAGTCCCGGACAACTCCTATCCGAGCAGTACTTC. This gives the protein CASSPGQLLSEQYF.

In this sample, this clonotype turned up a few times. The V call is TRBV7-9, the J call TRBJ1-2; no definite D call. The CDR3 runs 16 residues. The germline V and J ends were trimmed by 4 bases and 8 bases, with 23 bases remaining between them. CDR1 is SEHNR, CDR2 FQNEAQ, per germline (reference sequence). The CDR3 DNA follows: TGTGCCAGCAGCTATGCCCCATTTTCAAAGAGGAGCGGCTACACCTTC. As protein: CASSYAPFSKRSGYTF.

V gene TRBV5-4 combines with J gene TRBJ2-7, with D tentatively TRBD2 (5 bases). Germline CDR1 SGHNT, CDR2 YYREEE (reference sequence). V was trimmed by 4 bases and J by 0 bases, leaving 14 bases between them. CDR3 length: 15 residues. CDR3 nucleotides: TGTGCCAGCAGCAGGACGGAGGCCCCCTCCTACGAGCAGTACTTC. Translating it yields CASSRTEAPSYEQYF. The full variable domain, with the rest looked up from reference TRBV5-4 and TRBJ2-7, is ETGVTQSPTHLIKTRGQQVTLRCSSQSGHNTVSWYQQALGQGPQFIFQYYREEENGRGNFPPRFSGLQFPNYSSELNVNALELDDSALYLCASSRTEAPSYEQYFGPGTRLTVT.